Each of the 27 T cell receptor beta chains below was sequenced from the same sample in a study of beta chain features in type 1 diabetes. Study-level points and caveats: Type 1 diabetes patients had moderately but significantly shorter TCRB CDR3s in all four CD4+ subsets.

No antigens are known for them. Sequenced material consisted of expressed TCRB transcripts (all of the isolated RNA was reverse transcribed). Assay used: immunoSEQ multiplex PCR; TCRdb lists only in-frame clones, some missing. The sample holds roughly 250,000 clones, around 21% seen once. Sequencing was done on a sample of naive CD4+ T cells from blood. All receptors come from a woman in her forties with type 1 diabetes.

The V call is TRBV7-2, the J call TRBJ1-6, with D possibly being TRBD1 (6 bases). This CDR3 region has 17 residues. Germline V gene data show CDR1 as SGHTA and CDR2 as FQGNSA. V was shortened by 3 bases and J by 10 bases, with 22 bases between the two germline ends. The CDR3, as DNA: TGTGCCAGCAGCTTCGTTGCAGGGGCTGGAGGAGACTCACCCCTCCACTTT. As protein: CASSFVAGAGGDSPLHF.

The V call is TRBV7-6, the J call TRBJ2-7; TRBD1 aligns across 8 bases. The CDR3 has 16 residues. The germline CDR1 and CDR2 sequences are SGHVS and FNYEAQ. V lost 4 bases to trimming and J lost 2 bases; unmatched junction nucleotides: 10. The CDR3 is CASSSARTGKPYEQYF. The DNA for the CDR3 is TGTGCCAGCAGCTCGGCTAGGACAGGGAAGCCCTACGAGCAGTACTTC.

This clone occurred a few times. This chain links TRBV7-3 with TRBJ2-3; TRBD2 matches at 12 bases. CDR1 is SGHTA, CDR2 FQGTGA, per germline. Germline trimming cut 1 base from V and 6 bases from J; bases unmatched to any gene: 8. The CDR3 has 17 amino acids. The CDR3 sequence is CASSLSWTSGIPDTQYF. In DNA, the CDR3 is TGTGCCAGCAGCTTAAGTTGGACTAGCGGGATTCCGGATACGCAGTATTTT.

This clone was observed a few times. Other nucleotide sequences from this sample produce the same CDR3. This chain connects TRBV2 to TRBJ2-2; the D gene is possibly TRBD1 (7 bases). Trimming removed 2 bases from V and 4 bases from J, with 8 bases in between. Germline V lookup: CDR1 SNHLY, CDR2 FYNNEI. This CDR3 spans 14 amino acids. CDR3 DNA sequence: TGTGCCAGCAGTGAACAGGGGGGCACCGGGGAGCTGTTTTTT. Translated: CASSEQGGTGELFF.

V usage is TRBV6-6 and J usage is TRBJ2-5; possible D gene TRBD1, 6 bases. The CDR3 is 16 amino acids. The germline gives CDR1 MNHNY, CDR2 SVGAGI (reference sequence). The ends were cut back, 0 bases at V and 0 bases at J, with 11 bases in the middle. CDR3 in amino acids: CASSYSGAWYQETQYF. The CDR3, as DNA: TGTGCCAGCAGTTACTCGGGGGCCTGGTACCAAGAGACCCAGTACTTC.

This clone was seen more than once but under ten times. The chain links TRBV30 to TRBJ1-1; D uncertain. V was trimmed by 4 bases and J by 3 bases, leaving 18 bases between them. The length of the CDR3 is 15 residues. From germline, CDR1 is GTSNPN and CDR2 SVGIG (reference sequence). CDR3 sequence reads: CAWTLPGRPYTEAFF. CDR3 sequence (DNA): TGTGCCTGGACCCTCCCCGGCAGGCCGTACACTGAAGCTTTCTTT.

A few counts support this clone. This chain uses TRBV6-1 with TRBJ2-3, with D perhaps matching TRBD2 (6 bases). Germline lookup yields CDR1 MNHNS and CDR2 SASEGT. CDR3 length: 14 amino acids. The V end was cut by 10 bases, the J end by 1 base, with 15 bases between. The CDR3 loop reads CATDRAGGTDTQYF. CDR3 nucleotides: TGTGCCACCGACCGAGCGGGCGGCACAGATACGCAGTATTTT.

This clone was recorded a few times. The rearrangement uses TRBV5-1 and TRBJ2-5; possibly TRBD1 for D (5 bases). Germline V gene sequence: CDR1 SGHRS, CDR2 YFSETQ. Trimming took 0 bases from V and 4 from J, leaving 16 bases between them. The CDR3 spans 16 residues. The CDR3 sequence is CASSLDGRAESETQYF. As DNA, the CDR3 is TGCGCCAGCAGCTTGGACGGCAGGGCTGAGTCAGAGACCCAGTACTTC.

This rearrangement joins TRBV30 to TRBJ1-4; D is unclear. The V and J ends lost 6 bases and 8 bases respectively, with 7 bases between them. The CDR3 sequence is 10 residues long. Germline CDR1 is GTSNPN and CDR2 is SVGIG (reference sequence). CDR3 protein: CACLSEKLFF. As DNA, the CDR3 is TGTGCCTGTCTAAGCGAAAAACTGTTTTTT.

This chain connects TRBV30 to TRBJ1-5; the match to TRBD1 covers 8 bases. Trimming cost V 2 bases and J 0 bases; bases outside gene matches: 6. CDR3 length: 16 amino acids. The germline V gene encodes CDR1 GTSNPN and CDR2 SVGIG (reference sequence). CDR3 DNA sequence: TGTGCCTGGAGTTTGGGGACAGGTACTAGCAATCAGCCCCAGCATTTT. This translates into CAWSLGTGTSNQPQHF.

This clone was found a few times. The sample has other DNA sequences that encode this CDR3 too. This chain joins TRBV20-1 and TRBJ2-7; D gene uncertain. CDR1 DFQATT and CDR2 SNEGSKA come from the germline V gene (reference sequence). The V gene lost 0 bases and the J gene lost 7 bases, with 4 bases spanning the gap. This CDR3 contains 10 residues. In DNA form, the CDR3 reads TGCAGTGCTAGAGAGGCAGAGCAGTACTTC. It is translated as CSAREAEQYF.

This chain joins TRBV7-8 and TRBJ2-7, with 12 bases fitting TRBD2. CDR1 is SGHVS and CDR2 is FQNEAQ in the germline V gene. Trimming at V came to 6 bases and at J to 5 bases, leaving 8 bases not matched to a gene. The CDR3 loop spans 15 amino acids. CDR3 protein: CASRLRLAGDNEQYF. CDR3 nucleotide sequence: TGTGCCAGCAGATTAAGACTAGCGGGAGATAACGAGCAGTACTTC. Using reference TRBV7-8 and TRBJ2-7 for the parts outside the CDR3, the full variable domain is GAGVSQSPRYKVAKRGQDVALRCDPISGHVSLFWYQQALGQGPEFLTYFQNEAQLDKSGLPSDRFFAERPEGSVSTLKIQRTQQEDSAVYLCASRLRLAGDNEQYFGPGTRLTVT.

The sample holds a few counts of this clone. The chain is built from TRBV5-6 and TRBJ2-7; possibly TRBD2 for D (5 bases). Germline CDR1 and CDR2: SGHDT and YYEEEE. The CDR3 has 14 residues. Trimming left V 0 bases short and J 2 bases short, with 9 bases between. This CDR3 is CASSLDRLTYEQYF. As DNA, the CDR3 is TGTGCCAGCAGCTTGGACAGACTAACCTACGAGCAGTACTTC.

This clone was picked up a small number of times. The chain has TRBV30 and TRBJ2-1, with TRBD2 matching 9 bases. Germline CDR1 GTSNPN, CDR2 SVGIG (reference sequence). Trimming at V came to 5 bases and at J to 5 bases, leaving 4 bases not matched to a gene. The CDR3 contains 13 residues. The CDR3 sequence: CAWSSGDHNEQFF. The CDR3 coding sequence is TGTGCCTGGTCTAGCGGGGATCACAATGAGCAGTTCTTC. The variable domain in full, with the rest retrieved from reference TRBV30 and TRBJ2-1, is SQTIHQWPATLVQPVGSPLSLECTVEGTSNPNLYWYRQAAGRGLQLLFYSVGIGQISSEVPQNLSASRPQDRQFILSSKKLLLSDSGFYLCAWSSGDHNEQFFGPGTRLTVL.

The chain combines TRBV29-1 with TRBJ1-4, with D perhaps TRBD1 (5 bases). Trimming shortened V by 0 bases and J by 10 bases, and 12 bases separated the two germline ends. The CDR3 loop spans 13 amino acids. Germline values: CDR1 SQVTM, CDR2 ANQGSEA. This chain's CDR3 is CSVEESGGGKLFF. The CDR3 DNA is TGCAGCGTTGAAGAGTCGGGGGGGGGAAAACTGTTTTTT.

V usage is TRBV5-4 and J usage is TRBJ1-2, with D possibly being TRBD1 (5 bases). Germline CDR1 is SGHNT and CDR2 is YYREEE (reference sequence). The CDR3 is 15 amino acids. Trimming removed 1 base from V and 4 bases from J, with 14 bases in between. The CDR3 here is CASSLQSSGTYGYTF. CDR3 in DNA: TGTGCCAGCAGCTTGCAGAGCAGCGGGACCTATGGCTACACCTTC.

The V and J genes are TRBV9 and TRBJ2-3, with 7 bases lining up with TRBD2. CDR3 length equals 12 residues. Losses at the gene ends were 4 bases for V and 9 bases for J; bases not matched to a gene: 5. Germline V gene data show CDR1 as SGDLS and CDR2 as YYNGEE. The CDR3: CASSPRGETQYF. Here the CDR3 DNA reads TGTGCCAGCAGCCCCCGGGGGGAGACGCAGTATTTT.

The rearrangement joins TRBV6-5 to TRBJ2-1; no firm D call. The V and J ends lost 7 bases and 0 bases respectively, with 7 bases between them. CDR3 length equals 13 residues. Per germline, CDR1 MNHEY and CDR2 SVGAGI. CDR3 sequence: CASTPGSYNEQFF. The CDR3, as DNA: TGTGCCAGCACCCCCGGCTCCTACAATGAGCAGTTCTTC.

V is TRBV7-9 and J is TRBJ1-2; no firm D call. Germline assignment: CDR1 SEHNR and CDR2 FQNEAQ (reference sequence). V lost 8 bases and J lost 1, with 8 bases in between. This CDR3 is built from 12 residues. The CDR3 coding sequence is TGTGCCAGCGGTGACATTAACTATGGCTACACCTTC. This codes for CASGDINYGYTF. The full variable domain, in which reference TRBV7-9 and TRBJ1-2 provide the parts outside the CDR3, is DTGVSQNPRHKITKRGQNVTFRCDPISEHNRLYWYRQTLGQGPEFLTYFQNEAQLEKSRLLSDRFSAERPKGSFSTLEIQRTEQGDSAMYLCASGDINYGYTFGSGTRLTVV.

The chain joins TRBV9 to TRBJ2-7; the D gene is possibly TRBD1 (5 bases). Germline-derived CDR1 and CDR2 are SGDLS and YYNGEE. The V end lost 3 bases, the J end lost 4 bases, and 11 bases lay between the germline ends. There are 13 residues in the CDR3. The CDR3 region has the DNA TGTGCCAGCAGCGATCGTCCAGGGTACGAGCAGTACTTC. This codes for CASSDRPGYEQYF.

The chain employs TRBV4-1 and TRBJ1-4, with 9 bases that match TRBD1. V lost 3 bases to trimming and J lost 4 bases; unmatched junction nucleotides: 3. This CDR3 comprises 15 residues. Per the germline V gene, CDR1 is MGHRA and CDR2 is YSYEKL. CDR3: CASSQPGQGNEKLFF. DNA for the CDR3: TGCGCCAGCAGCCAGCCGGGACAGGGTAATGAAAAACTGTTTTTT.

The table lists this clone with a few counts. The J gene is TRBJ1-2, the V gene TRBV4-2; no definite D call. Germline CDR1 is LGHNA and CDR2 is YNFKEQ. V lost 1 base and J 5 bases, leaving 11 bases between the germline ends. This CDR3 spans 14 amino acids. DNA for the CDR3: TGTGCCAGCAGCCAAGGGGCCGCCTCTTATGGCTACACCTTC. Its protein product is CASSQGAASYGYTF.

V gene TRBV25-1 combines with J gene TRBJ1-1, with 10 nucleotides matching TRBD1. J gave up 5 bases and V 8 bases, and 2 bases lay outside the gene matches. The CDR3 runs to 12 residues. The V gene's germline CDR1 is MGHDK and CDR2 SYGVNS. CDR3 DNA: TGTGCCAGCCTGGACAGGGGGACTGAAGCTTTCTTT. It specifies CASLDRGTEAFF.

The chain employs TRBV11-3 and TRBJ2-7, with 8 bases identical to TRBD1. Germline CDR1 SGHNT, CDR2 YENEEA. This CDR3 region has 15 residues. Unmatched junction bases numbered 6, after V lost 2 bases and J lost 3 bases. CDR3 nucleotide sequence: TGTGCCAGCAGCTTAAGGGCGGACAGGGTCTACGAGCAGTACTTC. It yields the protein CASSLRADRVYEQYF.

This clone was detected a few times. The CDR3 protein is CAFQRQGTKLFF. Here the CDR3 DNA reads TGTGCCTTTCAACGACAGGGAACAAAACTGTTTTTT. V and J are TRBV2 and TRBJ1-4; 7 bases are shared with TRBD1. Looked up from germline, CDR1 is SNHLY and CDR2 is FYNNEI. The CDR3 runs 12 residues. Unmatched junction bases numbered 10, after V lost 11 bases and J lost 10 bases.

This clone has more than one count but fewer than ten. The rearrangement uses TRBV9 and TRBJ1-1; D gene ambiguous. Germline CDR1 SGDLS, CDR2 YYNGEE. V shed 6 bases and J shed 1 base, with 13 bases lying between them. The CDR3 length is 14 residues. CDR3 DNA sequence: TGTGCCAGCAATCCGGGGAGTCAGAACACTGAAGCTTTCTTT. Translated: CASNPGSQNTEAFF.

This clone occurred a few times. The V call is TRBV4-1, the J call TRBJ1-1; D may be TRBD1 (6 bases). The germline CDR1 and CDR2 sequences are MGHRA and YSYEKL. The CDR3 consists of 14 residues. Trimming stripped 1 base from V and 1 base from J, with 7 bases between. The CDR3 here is CASSQADRNTEAFF. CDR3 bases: TGCGCCAGCAGCCAAGCGGACAGGAACACTGAAGCTTTCTTT.